The clone carrying this T cell receptor beta chain has only a few counts. What it recognizes is unknown. Each donor's blood draw was ten milliliters of peripheral blood. Through a sample-barcoded 5' primer and a J-beta primer mix, a second PCR was run for roughly 6 to 11 cycles. TCRdb independently ran MiXCR on the 5' RACE reads; one entry per CDR3 protein. The sample consists of around 1,700,000 distinct CDR3 sequences, 28% of them appearing once. This sample was included in a study of blood T cells in healthy people across ages. General study results and limits: The diversity estimates, figures obtained from one million T cells, were considered underestimates. A roughly linear age-dependent decrease characterized TCR beta diversity per million T cells.

Germline V gene data show CDR1 as DFQATT and CDR2 as SNEGSKA (reference sequence). The CDR3 is 13 amino acids. Trimming took 4 bases from V and 3 from J, leaving 12 bases between them. The chain joins TRBV20-1 to TRBJ1-1; D is unresolved. This TCR came from a woman younger than 45 in good health. The sample consisted of blood. The CDR3 region has the DNA TGCAGTGCTATAGTGGAGCCGTACACTGAAGCTTTCTTT. As protein: CSAIVEPYTEAFF.